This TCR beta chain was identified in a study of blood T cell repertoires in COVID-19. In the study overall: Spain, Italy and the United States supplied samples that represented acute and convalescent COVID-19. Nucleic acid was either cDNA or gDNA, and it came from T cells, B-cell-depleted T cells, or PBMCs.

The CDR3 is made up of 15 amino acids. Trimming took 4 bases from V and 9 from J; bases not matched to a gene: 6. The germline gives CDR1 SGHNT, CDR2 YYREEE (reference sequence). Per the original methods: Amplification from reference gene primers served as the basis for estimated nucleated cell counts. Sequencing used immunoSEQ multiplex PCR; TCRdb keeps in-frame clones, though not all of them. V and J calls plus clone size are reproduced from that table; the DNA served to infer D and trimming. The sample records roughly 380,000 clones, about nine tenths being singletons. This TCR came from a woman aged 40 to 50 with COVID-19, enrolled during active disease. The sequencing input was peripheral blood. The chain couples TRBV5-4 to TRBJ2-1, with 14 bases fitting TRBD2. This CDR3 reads CASSIGTSGSSEQFF. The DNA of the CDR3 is TGTGCCAGCAGCATCGGGACTAGCGGGAGTAGTGAGCAGTTCTTC.